This TCR beta chain is from a study of human T cells and chemical hapten exposure. Regarding the study as a whole: Expanded TCRs produced significantly more large CDR3 similarity clusters than controls did.

As for time point: patch test 3, about 24 weeks after DPC sensitization. Sample treatment: therapeutic diphenylcyclopropenone sensitization with weekly scalp DPC. The authors extracted total RNA from unfractionated whole blood. Using its own MiXCR run on the RACE reads, TCRdb lists one record per CDR3 protein. Among over 70,000 distinct CDR3 sequences listed, roughly 11% were seen once. Turning to this clonotype: Antigen unknown.

Trimming stripped 4 bases from V and 2 bases from J, with 14 bases between. Germline V gene lookup returns CDR1 GTSNPN and CDR2 SVGIG (reference sequence). The CDR3 has 14 residues. This receptor was taken from a woman in her thirties with alopecia areata. Some clones in this sample may be carry-over from other donors' samples. The chain has TRBV30 and TRBJ1-1; no reliable D call. Specimen: whole blood, collected in connection with sensitization to the hapten diphenylcyclopropenone (DPC). The CDR3 loop reads CAWIRPNTNTEAFF. The CDR3 nucleotides are TGTGCCTGGATCCGGCCAAACACAAACACTGAAGCTTTCTTT.